Following are 20 T cell receptor beta chains from one sample sequenced in a study of shared clonotypes between healthy human individuals (dated by TCRdb to the early 2020s). Libraries were prepared through the immunoSEQ multiplex PCR assay. The clones in this table, taken by TCRdb from immuneACCESS, are in-frame only. Not every clone is retained; where verified, under half of the shortfall comes from an unresolved V gene, and the cause of the rest is unknown. For this sample the table gives some 1,100,000 clones, of which approximately 80% were detected only once. More than 0.5% of the sample is taken by the ten largest. The sample was memory CD4+ T cells from PBMCs. Interpreted using the paper, the cell subset or site label stands for: CD45RA-negative fraction. Receptor source: a man aged 18 to 29 in good health. Some clones in this sample may be carry-over from other donors' samples.

The chain carries TRBV6-4 and TRBJ2-2, with D perhaps TRBD1 or TRBD2 (5 bases each). Germline assignment: CDR1 MRHNA and CDR2 SNTAGT. V lost 2 bases to trimming and J lost 4 bases, with 8 bases between them. The CDR3 extends over 14 amino acids. CDR3 loop: CASSDGTPTGELFF. The CDR3 nucleotides read TGTGCCAGCAGTGACGGGACCCCCACCGGGGAGCTGTTTTTT.

V gene TRBV6-1 combines with J gene TRBJ1-5; D remains ambiguous. Germline V CDR1 and CDR2: MNHNS, SASEGT. The CDR3 runs 12 residues. The V and J ends lost 6 bases and 1 base respectively, with 4 bases between them. CDR3 DNA sequence: TGTGCCAGCAGGGAGAGCAATCAGCCCCAGCATTTT. This encodes CASRESNQPQHF.

This clone has more than one count but fewer than ten. The chain recombines TRBV5-4 with TRBJ1-2; D is perhaps TRBD1 (5 bases). This CDR3 is built from 15 residues. Trimming stripped 4 bases from V and 1 base from J, with 14 bases between. Germline V gives CDR1 SGHNT, CDR2 YYREEE (reference sequence). CDR3 DNA: TGTGCCAGCAGCCCGCCCCAGGGAGATAACTATGGCTACACCTTC. It specifies CASSPPQGDNYGYTF.

As regards this clone: Sequence at one end of the junction differs from germline and may be a read error. CDR3 amino acids: CASSLRGALTHF. In nucleotides, the CDR3 is TGTGCCAGCAGTTTACGGGGGGCCCTCACGCACTTC. The chain carries TRBV28 and TRBJ2-5; perhaps TRBD2 as D (7 bases). CDR3 length: 12 amino acids. CDR1 and CDR2 from the germline V gene are MDHEN and SYDVKM.

This clone was seen a single time. Other DNA sequences of this sample code for an identical CDR3. The CDR3 nucleotides are TGCGCCAGCAGCTTGGCTACAGGGGCCAACGTCCTGACTTTC. Translation gives CASSLATGANVLTF. The chain couples TRBV5-1 to TRBJ2-6; D call uncertain. The V end lost 0 bases, the J end lost 4 bases, and 5 bases lay between the germline ends. The germline V gene encodes CDR1 SGHRS and CDR2 YFSETQ. This CDR3 region has 14 residues.

A note on this clone: Other DNA sequences in this sample translate to the same CDR3. The chain employs TRBV28 and TRBJ1-3; D is undetermined. CDR3 size: 15 residues. The germline V gene encodes CDR1 MDHEN and CDR2 SYDVKM. Trimming took 4 bases from V and 0 from J, leaving 10 bases between them. The CDR3 nucleotides read TGTGCCAGCAGTTCCCCAGGCATCTCTGGAAACACCATATATTTT. This gives the protein CASSSPGISGNTIYF.

The J gene is TRBJ1-2, the V gene TRBV28; D possibly corresponds to TRBD1 (5 bases). Per the germline V gene, CDR1 is MDHEN and CDR2 is SYDVKM. This CDR3 comprises 14 residues. V lost 7 bases to trimming and J lost 4 bases, with 16 bases between them. CDR3 loop: CASTPRPGRYGYTF. DNA for the CDR3: TGTGCCAGCACTCCGCGGCCGGGGCGCTATGGCTACACCTTC.

The J gene is TRBJ2-2, the V gene TRBV27; D tentatively fits TRBD1 or TRBD2 (5 bases each). This CDR3 is built from 16 residues. V was cut by 6 bases and J by 4 bases, with 18 bases left in between. Germline CDR1 MNHEY, CDR2 SMNVEV (reference sequence). CDR3 nucleotides: TGTGCCAGCAGCCCCCTGCCATGGGGACCCACCGGGGAGCTGTTTTTT. Protein: CASSPLPWGPTGELFF.

V is TRBV5-4 and J is TRBJ1-1; perhaps TRBD1 as D (5 bases). CDR1 is SGHNT and CDR2 is YYREEE in the germline V gene (reference sequence). V gave up 0 bases and J gave up 8 bases, with 11 bases separating them. The CDR3 has 13 amino acids. The CDR3 sequence: CASSLDMGGEAFF. The CDR3 DNA reads as TGTGCCAGCAGCTTGGATATGGGGGGAGAAGCTTTCTTT.

The chain employs TRBV7-2 and TRBJ2-1; D is unclear. Germline CDR1 SGHTA, CDR2 FQGNSA. Trimming took off 3 bases at V and 10 bases at J, with 10 bases between the two ends. The CDR3 is 12 residues long. CDR3 nucleotides: TGTGCCAGCAGCTTTAACGGGCGAGAGCAGTTCTTC. It yields the protein CASSFNGREQFF.

V usage is TRBV7-9 and J usage is TRBJ2-3; a possible D gene is TRBD1 (6 bases). The CDR3 is 14 residues long. Trimming removed 3 bases at V and 6 bases at J, with 13 bases between. CDR1 SEHNR and CDR2 FQNEAQ come from the germline V gene (reference sequence). The DNA for the CDR3 is TGTGCCAGCAGCTTGTCAGGGGAGTGGGATACGCAGTATTTT. Protein product: CASSLSGEWDTQYF.

The chain uses TRBV7-9 and TRBJ2-5; 8 nucleotides align to TRBD1. After removal of 0 bases from V and 1 base from J, the junction contained 1 base not matched to a gene. The CDR3 covers 15 residues. In germline, CDR1 is SEHNR, CDR2 FQNEAQ (reference sequence). The CDR3 protein is CASSLAGTGQETQYF. Here the CDR3 DNA reads TGTGCCAGCAGCTTAGCGGGGACAGGCCAAGAGACCCAGTACTTC.

This clone was counted a single time. The gene calls are TRBV5-1 and TRBJ1-4; D is undetermined. Germline-derived CDR1 and CDR2 are SGHRS and YFSETQ. The CDR3 length is 15 residues. Trimming took 0 bases from V and 0 from J, leaving 6 bases between them. CDR3 DNA: TGCGCCAGCAGCTTGGGGGATTCAACTAATGAAAAACTGTTTTTT. Amino acid sequence: CASSLGDSTNEKLFF.

The chain employs TRBV7-9 and TRBJ1-2, with D possibly being TRBD1 (6 bases). Deletions cut 6 bases from V and 7 bases from J, with 15 bases between. The CDR3 spans 13 residues. Germline V gene sequence: CDR1 SEHNR, CDR2 FQNEAQ (reference sequence). The chain's CDR3 is CASSSDRFSGYTF. As DNA, the CDR3 is TGTGCCAGCAGTTCAGACAGGTTTTCTGGCTACACCTTC. The full variable domain, in which reference TRBV7-9 and TRBJ1-2 provide the parts outside the CDR3, is DTGVSQNPRHKITKRGQNVTFRCDPISEHNRLYWYRQTLGQGPEFLTYFQNEAQLEKSRLLSDRFSAERPKGSFSTLEIQRTEQGDSAMYLCASSSDRFSGYTFGSGTRLTVV.

The CDR3 here is CASRTGTELLTGGREQFF. The CDR3 DNA reads TGTGCCAGCAGAACCGGGACAGAGCTTCTGACCGGCGGTAGGGAGCAGTTCTTC. V gene TRBV7-2 combines with J gene TRBJ2-1, with 7 bases aligning to TRBD1. Germline CDR1 and CDR2: SGHTA and FQGNSA. The J segment lost 10 bases and the V segment lost 6 bases, leaving 24 bases of the junction unmatched. The CDR3 totals 18 residues.

This clone was observed a handful of times. Other DNA sequences of this sample code for an identical CDR3. The chain couples TRBV5-4 to TRBJ2-5; TRBD2 matches at 7 bases. Germline CDR1 SGHNT, CDR2 YYREEE (reference sequence). This CDR3 contains 15 residues. V dropped 0 bases and J dropped 5; count of bases not matched to a gene: 7. The CDR3 protein is CASSLGGGRGETQYF. The CDR3 DNA reads TGTGCCAGCAGCTTGGGGGGCGGGAGAGGTGAGACCCAGTACTTC.

This clone appeared once. This sequence joins TRBV5-1 and TRBJ2-3; D may correspond to TRBD1 or TRBD2 (6 bases each). Trimming removed 7 bases from V and 2 bases from J, with 14 bases in between. The V gene's germline CDR1 is SGHRS and CDR2 YFSETQ. The CDR3 has 14 residues. CDR3 bases: TGCGCCAGCTACAGGGACTCGGCCACAGATACGCAGTATTTT. Translating gives CASYRDSATDTQYF. Full variable domain (missing parts from reference TRBV5-1 and TRBJ2-3): KAGVTQTPRYLIKTRGQQVTLSCSPISGHRSVSWYQQTPGQGLQFLFEYFSETQRNKGNFPGRFSGRQFSNSRSEMNVSTLELGDSALYLCASYRDSATDTQYFGPGTRLTVL.

The rearrangement uses TRBV6-5 and TRBJ2-7, with 7 bases lining up with TRBD2. V gave up 2 bases and J gave up 6 bases; unmatched junction bases: 4. This CDR3 comprises 13 residues. The germline V gene has CDR1 MNHEY and CDR2 SVGAGI. As DNA, the CDR3 is TGTGCCAGCAGTTACAGGGAGGGAGCCGAGCAGTACTTC. Residues: CASSYREGAEQYF.

The chain employs TRBV11-3 and TRBJ2-5; the D is unclear. Germline assignment: CDR1 SGHNT and CDR2 YENEEA. This CDR3 region has 15 residues. The V end was cut by 1 base, the J end by 4 bases, with 13 bases between. In DNA, the CDR3 is TGTGCCAGCAGCTTAGGGGTGGATTCAGGAGAGACCCAGTACTTC. Amino acids: CASSLGVDSGETQYF.

This clone was detected once. The chain is built from TRBV4-3 and TRBJ2-6, with D tentatively TRBD1 or TRBD2 (6 bases each). Germline lookup yields CDR1 LGHNA and CDR2 YSLEER. This CDR3 is built from 15 residues. V was clipped by 4 bases and J by 2 bases, with 9 bases between them. CDR3 DNA: TGCGCCAGCAGCCTAGGGGGGCCTGGGGCCAACGTCCTGACTTTC. Protein sequence: CASSLGGPGANVLTF.